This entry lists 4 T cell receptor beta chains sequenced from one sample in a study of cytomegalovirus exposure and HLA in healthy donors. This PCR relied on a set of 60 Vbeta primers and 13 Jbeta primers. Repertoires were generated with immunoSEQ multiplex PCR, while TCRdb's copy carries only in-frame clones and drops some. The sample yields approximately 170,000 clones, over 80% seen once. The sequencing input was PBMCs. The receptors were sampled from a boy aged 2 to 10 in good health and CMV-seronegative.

The CDR3 loop is CASSLALGLAGPYEQYF. In nucleotides, the CDR3 is TGTGCCAGCAGCTTAGCGCTCGGACTAGCGGGTCCCTACGAGCAGTACTTC. The chain is built from TRBV7-9 and TRBJ2-7, with TRBD2 matching over 11 bases. There are 17 residues in the CDR3. Germline lookup yields CDR1 SEHNR and CDR2 FQNEAQ (reference sequence). V trimming: 0 bases; J trimming: 2 bases; junction bases outside the gene matches: 6. The entire variable domain, with the rest obtained from reference TRBV7-9 and TRBJ2-7, is as follows: DTGVSQNPRHKITKRGQNVTFRCDPISEHNRLYWYRQTLGQGPEFLTYFQNEAQLEKSRLLSDRFSAERPKGSFSTLEIQRTEQGDSAMYLCASSLALGLAGPYEQYFGPGTRLTVT.

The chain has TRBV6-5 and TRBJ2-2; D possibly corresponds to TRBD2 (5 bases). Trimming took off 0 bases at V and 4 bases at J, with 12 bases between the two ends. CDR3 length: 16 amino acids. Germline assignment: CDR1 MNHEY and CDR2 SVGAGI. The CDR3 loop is CASSYSIGGRTGELFF. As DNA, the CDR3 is TGTGCCAGCAGTTACTCGATAGGCGGGCGCACCGGGGAGCTGTTTTTT.

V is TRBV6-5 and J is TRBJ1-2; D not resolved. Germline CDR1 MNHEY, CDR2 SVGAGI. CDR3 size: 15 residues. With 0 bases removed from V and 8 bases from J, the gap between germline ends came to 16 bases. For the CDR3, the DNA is TGTGCCAGCAGTTACTCGCCCGGGCGGGCGACAGGCTACACCTTC. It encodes CASSYSPGRATGYTF.

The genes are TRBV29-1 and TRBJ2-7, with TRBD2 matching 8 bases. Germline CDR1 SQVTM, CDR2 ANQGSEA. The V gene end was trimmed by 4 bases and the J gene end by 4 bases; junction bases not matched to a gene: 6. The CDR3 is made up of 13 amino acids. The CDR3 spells CSVVDGGRYEQYF. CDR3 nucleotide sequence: TGCAGCGTTGTTGATGGCGGGAGGTACGAGCAGTACTTC.